This T cell receptor beta chain was sequenced in a study of beta chain features in type 1 diabetes (dated by TCRdb to the late 2010s). General notes on the study: Patients and healthy donors did not differ in mean age, gender distribution, total cell number or subset yield. The study compared the TCRB repertoires of sorted circulating CD4+ T cell subsets in recently diagnosed type 1 diabetes patients with those in matched healthy donors. Regulatory and stem cell-like memory subsets were obtained from only 8 patients and roughly eight healthy donors, while naive and central memory subsets were obtained from all 30 or so donors. A total of 107,917,701 sorted cells were examined across all samples, and the number of cells per subset was strongly correlated with RNA yield.

All of the isolated RNA was reverse transcribed with the High Capacity cDNA Reverse Transcription Kit, so expressed TCRB transcripts were sequenced. Deep immunoSEQ sequencing was applied to naive, central memory and regulatory T cell samples, giving an average of about 3.6 million total reads per sample. Sorted cells were lysed in RLT buffer, and RNA was extracted using DNase-treated RNeasy Micro or Mini kits according to cell number. To prevent cross-contamination, each cell subset was processed individually, whereas patient and healthy donor samples were processed jointly. Using the immunoSEQ multiplex PCR, TCRB sequences were amplified from cDNA into 87-bp fragments spanning the CDR3 region. Amplicons were sequenced on the Illumina HiSeq platform. Turning to the authors' computational methods: Synthetic template baselines were used to correct PCR bias computationally, reads within Hamming distance 2 were collapsed, and singletons that could not be merged were discarded. By aligning reads against IMGT, V, D and J genes, CDR3 length, and insertions or deletions at six rearrangement sites were assigned. Within each subset, clonotype counts were normalized to the number of sorted cells before true diversity and Gini coefficients were calculated with the tcR R package. Repertoire sharing was quantified using the overlap coefficient calculated on TCRB nucleotide sequences. Out-of-frame TCRB sequences from naive cells were analyzed to stand in for the pre-selection repertoire. Not all clones reach the TCRdb copy of this immuneACCESS table, which keeps in-frame sequences only. Checked studies attribute under half of the gap to unresolved V genes and leave the rest unexplained. That table gives V, J and clone size, and the DNA gave D and trimming. For this sample there are 600,000 to 700,000 clones; over 10% appear just once. The ten largest clones represent approximately 0.022% of the sample.

A single peripheral blood draw of roughly 0.11 L on average was collected from each donor into heparinised tubes. Naive, central memory, regulatory and stem cell-like memory CD4+ T cells were sorted on a BD FACSAria II using a panel including CD45RO, CCR7, CD25, CD127, CD95 and CD27. Purity was above 95% for every sorted population. Right away, PBMCs were isolated by Lymphoprep density gradient centrifugation and were stained directly, with no culture step. Samples were stained and sorted in pairs, with one healthy donor and one patient per experiment, so that batch effects were minimized. Cut back by 5 bases and 4 bases, the V and J ends lie 6 bases apart. The germline V gene (reference sequence) supplies CDR1 SEHNR and CDR2 FQNEAQ. The CDR3 runs 11 amino acids, cysteine and phenylalanine included. Only the CDR3 DNA stays, 33 bases, in frame from base 1. As for this clone: No antigen is known for it. No much larger clone is present one base from it, and per-base qualities are unavailable. Other DNA sequences in the same sample also yield this CDR3.

What the authors observed across the whole study: At VDJ recombination sites, patients with type 1 diabetes made fewer insertions and deleted more nucleotides, a pattern implying thymic rearrangement abnormalities. Naive, central memory and regulatory TCRB repertoires appeared more similar among patients than among healthy donors. Because cDNA rather than genomic DNA was sequenced, highly expressing activated cells could have been over-represented, although no difference in activation and CD3 levels was found between groups. Type 1 diabetes patients showed a moderate but significant shortening of TCRB CDR3 length in all four CD4+ subsets. Because small numbers of individuals were included in the HLA sub-analyses, any influence of HLA type on TCRB rearrangement was left unresolved. Shorter templates might have been favored by PCR, but patient and control samples were amplified and corrected together, so both groups would have been affected equally by any skew.

The source is a man aged 18-30 years with type 1 diabetes. The material sequenced was naive CD4+ T cells from blood. This sample's cell subset or site label indicates: true naive CD4+ T cells. The V gene is TRBV7-9 and the J gene is TRBJ2-7; the D segment cannot be called with confidence. The CDR3 sequence is CASSTVYEQYF. In nucleotide form, the sequence is TGTGCCAGCAGCACGGTGTACGAGCAGTACTTC. The CDR3 plus the reference TRBV7-9 and TRBJ2-7 genes for the other parts give the full variable domain: DTGVSQNPRHKITKRGQNVTFRCDPISEHNRLYWYRQTLGQGPEFLTYFQNEAQLEKSRLLSDRFSAERPKGSFSTLEIQRTEQGDSAMYLCASSTVYEQYFGPGTRLTVT.